Shown below are 21 T cell receptor beta chains from a single sample sequenced in a study of T cell responses to AZD1222 COVID-19 vaccine. The table came from immunoSEQ multiplex PCR; TCRdb's copy has only in-frame clones and leaves some out. The sample lists around 160,000 clones, around nine tenths occurring once. The sequenced sample was peripheral blood, obtained on day 0 of AZD1222 vaccination. These receptors originate from an adult in good health.

The rearrangement links TRBV5-4 to TRBJ2-1, with TRBD2 matching 8 bases. The CDR3 loop spans 15 amino acids. CDR1 is SGHNT, CDR2 YYREEE, per germline (reference sequence). The V segment lost 6 bases and the J segment 8 bases; nucleotides outside the gene matches: 13. The CDR3: CASTPGERESDEQFF. The DNA of the CDR3 is TGTGCCAGCACCCCTGGAGAGCGGGAGTCCGATGAGCAGTTCTTC.

V gene TRBV6-2 or TRBV6-3 combines with J gene TRBJ1-1; TRBD1 might be the D (6 bases). With 5 bases removed from V and 5 bases from J, the gap between germline ends came to 15 bases. The germline V gene encodes CDR1 MNHEY and CDR2 SVGEGT. The CDR3 totals 14 residues. CDR3 DNA sequence: TGTGCCAGCAGTCCACAGGGAGCGATGACTGAAGCTTTCTTT. It encodes CASSPQGAMTEAFF.

This chain links TRBV28 with TRBJ2-4; D may correspond to TRBD1 or TRBD2 (5 bases each). Germline CDR1 is MDHEN and CDR2 is SYDVKM. The CDR3 is 16 amino acids. V was cut by 8 bases and J by 0 bases, with 17 bases left in between. This chain's CDR3 is CASLPVGELAKNIQYF. CDR3 bases: TGTGCCAGCCTCCCCGTGGGGGAATTAGCCAAAAACATTCAGTACTTC.

This chain links TRBV5-1 with TRBJ1-4, with D perhaps matching TRBD1 (5 bases). This CDR3 contains 13 residues. Germline CDR1 SGHRS, CDR2 YFSETQ. V lost 6 bases and J lost 6, with 12 bases in between. The CDR3 DNA is TGCGCCAGCAAGCCGGGGACCGATGAAAAACTGTTTTTT. This sequence encodes CASKPGTDEKLFF.

There are a few counts of this clone. V is TRBV2 and J is TRBJ1-1; maybe TRBD1 (6 bases). The V and J ends lost 8 bases and 8 bases respectively, with 15 bases between them. This CDR3 has 12 residues. The germline gives CDR1 SNHLY, CDR2 FYNNEI. As DNA, the CDR3 is TGTGCCAGCTGCGAGCGGACAGAGGAAGCTTTCTTT. As protein: CASCERTEEAFF.

The chain joins TRBV5-1 to TRBJ2-2; D unresolved. There are 16 residues in the CDR3. V lost 0 bases and J lost 0, with 9 bases in between. In germline, CDR1 is SGHRS, CDR2 YFSETQ. The CDR3 loop is CASSLAANPNTGELFF. CDR3 coding DNA: TGCGCCAGCAGCTTGGCCGCCAATCCGAACACCGGGGAGCTGTTTTTT.

The rearrangement uses TRBV15 and TRBJ2-2, with a possible D match to TRBD1 (5 bases). The length of the CDR3 is 18 residues. The germline V and J ends were trimmed by 1 base and 4 bases, with 19 bases remaining between them. Per germline, CDR1 LNHNV and CDR2 YYDKDF (reference sequence). The CDR3 sequence is CATSRAGGTGKGTGELFF. Here the CDR3 DNA reads TGTGCCACCAGCAGAGCGGGTGGAACAGGAAAGGGCACCGGGGAGCTGTTTTTT. The full variable domain, with the rest looked up from reference TRBV15 and TRBJ2-2, is DAMVIQNPRYQVTQFGKPVTLSCSQTLNHNVMYWYQQKSSQAPKLLFHYYDKDFNNEADTPDNFQSRRPNTSFCFLDIRSPGLGDTAMYLCATSRAGGTGKGTGELFFGEGSRLTVL.

The rearrangement links TRBV27 to TRBJ1-2; weak D call: TRBD1 (6 bases). Germline V gene data show CDR1 as MNHEY and CDR2 as SMNVEV (reference sequence). V shed 5 bases and J shed 7 bases, with 11 bases lying between them. CDR3 length equals 12 residues. Here the CDR3 reads CASSLSGVGYTF. CDR3 nucleotide sequence: TGTGCCAGCAGTCTCTCAGGGGTTGGCTACACCTTC.

This clone has only a few counts. The chain recombines TRBV21-1 with TRBJ1-6; TRBD1, the table's D call, was not compared with the DNA. TRBV21-1 is annotated as a pseudogene. The CDR3 loop spans 17 amino acids. CDR3 residues: CASSKGHPGQAKSPLHF. The DNA of the CDR3 is TGTGCCAGCAGCAAAGGCCACCCCGGACAGGCGAAGTCACCCCTCCACTTT.

The chain recombines TRBV7-6 with TRBJ2-7; D is perhaps TRBD1 (6 bases). CDR3 length equals 16 residues. Trimming removed 4 bases from V and 2 bases from J, with 18 bases in between. CDR1 is SGHVS and CDR2 is FNYEAQ in the germline V gene. CDR3 DNA: TGTGCCAGCAGCTCGGTTCACAGGGACCAAACCTACGAGCAGTACTTC. Its translation is CASSSVHRDQTYEQYF.

V and J are TRBV28 and TRBJ2-3; D remains unclear. The V end lost 5 bases, the J end lost 2 bases, and 8 bases lay between the germline ends. CDR3 length: 13 residues. Germline V gives CDR1 MDHEN, CDR2 SYDVKM. CDR3 sequence reads: CASSLGHTDTQYF. The CDR3 DNA reads as TGTGCCAGCAGTCTAGGCCACACAGATACGCAGTATTTT. The full variable domain, in which reference TRBV28 and TRBJ2-3 provide the parts outside the CDR3, is DVKVTQSSRYLVKRTGEKVFLECVQDMDHENMFWYRQDPGLGLRLIYFSYDVKMKEKGDIPEGYSVSREKKERFSLILESASTNQTSMYLCASSLGHTDTQYFGPGTRLTVL.

J is TRBJ2-7 and V is TRBV19; possibly TRBD1 for D (5 bases). This CDR3 has 14 amino acids. Per the germline V gene, CDR1 is LNHDA and CDR2 is SQIVND (reference sequence). Trimming left V 6 bases short and J 1 base short, with 13 bases between. For the CDR3, the DNA is TGTGCCAGTAGCTGGGTAGGGGATTCCTACGAGCAGTACTTC. Translation gives CASSWVGDSYEQYF.

This clone was observed once. The chain recombines TRBV4-2 with TRBJ2-7; weak D call: TRBD2 (5 bases). The ends were cut back, 1 base at V and 0 bases at J, with 19 bases in the middle. Germline CDR1 is LGHNA and CDR2 is YNFKEQ. This CDR3 is built from 18 residues. The CDR3 loop is CASSQAPRGGQSSYEQYF. CDR3 nucleotide sequence: TGTGCCAGCAGCCAAGCGCCCCGCGGCGGGCAGAGCTCCTACGAGCAGTACTTC.

This clone appeared a single time. V gene TRBV9 combines with J gene TRBJ2-7, with D possibly called TRBD1 or TRBD2 (5 bases each). Germline V gene data show CDR1 as SGDLS and CDR2 as YYNGEE. Deletions cut 8 bases from V and 2 bases from J, with 14 bases between. The CDR3 is 13 residues long. DNA of the CDR3: TGTGCCAGTGGTAGGGACGGCCCCTACGAGCAGTACTTC. It is translated as CASGRDGPYEQYF.

V gene TRBV25-1 combines with J gene TRBJ2-3; 7 bases map to TRBD2. J was trimmed by 0 bases and V by 7 bases; bases with no gene match: 10. CDR3 length equals 16 residues. CDR1 is MGHDK and CDR2 is SYGVNS in the germline V gene. The CDR3 loop reads CASNRMAGDSTDTQYF. The DNA of the CDR3 is TGTGCCAGCAATCGAATGGCGGGGGACAGCACAGATACGCAGTATTTT.

This chain uses TRBV6-2 or TRBV6-3 with TRBJ2-7; TRBD1 might be the D (5 bases). Looked up from germline, CDR1 is MNHEY and CDR2 is SVGEGT. Between the trimmed V and J ends, which lost 4 bases and 3 bases, there was a span of 10 bases. The CDR3 is 13 residues long. CDR3 bases: TGTGCCAGCAGTTGGGGCAGGGACTACGAGCAGTACTTC. This sequence encodes CASSWGRDYEQYF.

This chain joins TRBV12-3 or TRBV12-4 and TRBJ2-5, with D hard to call. Trimming cost V 2 bases and J 4 bases, with 8 bases left between them. This CDR3 has 13 amino acids. CDR3 sequence (DNA): TGTGCCAGCAGTTTACGTAGCCCAGAGACCCAGTACTTC. Amino acid sequence: CASSLRSPETQYF.

This chain joins TRBV3-1 (or the pseudogene TRBV3-2) and TRBJ1-2, with D perhaps TRBD1 (5 bases). Trimming took off 1 base at V and 7 bases at J, with 16 bases between the two ends. In germline, CDR1 is LGHDT, CDR2 YNNKEL (reference sequence). The CDR3 length is 15 residues. The CDR3 nucleotides read TGTGCCAGCAGCCAAGCTTCGGGGACGGCTGGTGGCTACACCTTC. Translated: CASSQASGTAGGYTF.

This chain uses TRBV6-5 with TRBJ1-2, with D unclear. The CDR3 has 14 residues. From germline, CDR1 is MNHEY and CDR2 SVGAGI. The ends were cut back, 0 bases at V and 4 bases at J, with 9 bases in the middle. CDR3 nucleotides: TGTGCCAGCAGTTACTCGTCGGCAGGCTATGGCTACACCTTC. Its protein product is CASSYSSAGYGYTF.

V gene TRBV19 combines with J gene TRBJ1-1, with D hard to call. This CDR3 is built from 15 residues. In germline, CDR1 is LNHDA, CDR2 SQIVND (reference sequence). Trimming stripped 7 bases from V and 1 base from J, with 16 bases between. The CDR3 here is CASTPAETQNTEAFF. In nucleotides, the CDR3 is TGTGCCAGTACCCCGGCGGAGACTCAGAACACTGAAGCTTTCTTT.

The rearrangement joins TRBV6-2 or TRBV6-3 to TRBJ2-5; D not certain. Trimming removed 6 bases at V and 4 bases at J, with 9 bases between. Per germline, CDR1 MNHEY and CDR2 SVGEGT. This CDR3 spans 12 amino acids. The CDR3 loop is CASSPWGETQYF. CDR3 DNA sequence: TGTGCCAGCAGCCCTTGGGGAGAGACCCAGTACTTC.